A single sample is the source of the 22 T cell receptor beta chains below, sequenced in a study of blood T cell repertoires in COVID-19. Profiling relied on immunoSEQ multiplex PCR, and the TCRdb table lists in-frame clones only, not all of them. The profile shows some 93,000 clones, 70% to 80% of them singletons. Input material: peripheral blood. Receptors were obtained from a human donor in a cohort sampled during active COVID-19.

The CDR3 region is CASSLRLAGGLYEQYF. CDR3 nucleotides: TGTGCCAGCAGCTTAAGACTAGCGGGAGGGCTCTACGAGCAGTACTTC. The V call is TRBV5-4, the J call TRBJ2-7; TRBD2 matches at 14 bases. The germline CDR1 and CDR2 sequences are SGHNT and YYREEE (reference sequence). Trimming cost V 2 bases and J 3 bases; bases outside gene matches: 4. The CDR3 consists of 16 residues. The full variable domain, completed using reference TRBV5-4 and TRBJ2-7, is ETGVTQSPTHLIKTRGQQVTLRCSSQSGHNTVSWYQQALGQGPQFIFQYYREEENGRGNFPPRFSGLQFPNYSSELNVNALELDDSALYLCASSLRLAGGLYEQYFGPGTRLTVT.

The chain is built from TRBV7-6 and TRBJ1-1, with 8 nucleotides matching TRBD1. Germline trimming cut 1 base from V and 0 bases from J; bases unmatched to any gene: 4. CDR3 size: 16 residues. CDR1 is SGHVS and CDR2 is FNYEAQ in the germline V gene. The CDR3: CASSLGGTGMNTEAFF. In DNA form, the CDR3 reads TGTGCCAGCAGCTTAGGTGGGACAGGTATGAACACTGAAGCTTTCTTT.

This clone has more than one count but fewer than ten. The chain links TRBV4-2 to TRBJ2-7; D possibly corresponds to TRBD1 (6 bases). Trimming removed 1 base from V and 2 bases from J, with 9 bases in between. There are 14 residues in the CDR3. Germline V gene data show CDR1 as LGHNA and CDR2 as YNFKEQ. This CDR3 is CASSQVGQTYEQYF. The CDR3 DNA reads as TGTGCCAGCAGCCAAGTGGGACAAACCTACGAGCAGTACTTC.

This sequence joins TRBV5-4 and TRBJ1-1; D is perhaps TRBD1 (5 bases). V shed 6 bases and J shed 2 bases, with 8 bases lying between them. CDR1 is SGHNT, CDR2 YYREEE, per germline (reference sequence). The CDR3 totals 12 residues. The CDR3 DNA is TGTGCCAGCACCGACAGAAACACTGAAGCTTTCTTT. It is translated as CASTDRNTEAFF.

There are a few counts of this clone. The gene calls are TRBV7-8 and TRBJ2-7, with 10 bases fitting TRBD2. CDR3 size: 14 residues. Trimming removed 5 bases from V and 2 bases from J; junction bases left unmatched: 3. Germline assignment: CDR1 SGHVS and CDR2 FQNEAQ. The CDR3 DNA reads as TGTGCCAGCAGCCCTAGCGGGAGTACCTACGAGCAGTACTTC. It codes for CASSPSGSTYEQYF.

The V and J genes are TRBV5-1 and TRBJ1-2; 8 bases fit TRBD1. Germline V lookup: CDR1 SGHRS, CDR2 YFSETQ. V lost 3 bases to trimming and J lost 6 bases; unmatched junction nucleotides: 4. This CDR3 has 13 amino acids. Here the CDR3 DNA reads TGCGCCAGCAGCTCGACAGGGGAAGATGGCTACACCTTC. Translating it yields CASSSTGEDGYTF.

The gene calls are TRBV28 and TRBJ2-7; 7 bases map to TRBD1. This CDR3 is built from 15 residues. The germline gives CDR1 MDHEN, CDR2 SYDVKM. Unmatched junction bases numbered 10, after V lost 4 bases and J lost 4 bases. This CDR3 is CASSSKGQPLYEQYF. CDR3 nucleotide sequence: TGTGCCAGCAGTTCCAAGGGACAGCCACTATACGAGCAGTACTTC.

The chain uses TRBV7-9 and TRBJ1-3; D gene uncertain. This CDR3 has 15 residues. The germline V gene encodes CDR1 SEHNR and CDR2 FQNEAQ (reference sequence). V was shortened by 5 bases and J by 4 bases, with 15 bases between the two germline ends. The CDR3 spells CASSQSLYAGNTIYF. CDR3 nucleotide sequence: TGTGCCAGCAGCCAAAGTTTGTATGCGGGAAACACCATATATTTT.

The genes are TRBV3-1 (or the pseudogene TRBV3-2) and TRBJ1-5, with 7 bases identical to TRBD1. The germline CDR1 and CDR2 sequences are LGHDT and YNNKEL (reference sequence). The V and J ends lost 8 bases and 3 bases, in that order; junction bases with no gene match: 4. This CDR3 contains 13 residues. CDR3 sequence reads: CASGGQDNQPQHF. The CDR3 DNA is TGTGCCAGCGGTGGACAGGACAATCAGCCCCAGCATTTT.

This clone was seen a single time. The chain links TRBV27 to TRBJ2-5, with D possibly matching TRBD2 (6 bases). The CDR3 consists of 14 residues. Per germline, CDR1 MNHEY and CDR2 SMNVEV (reference sequence). Between the trimmed V and J ends, which lost 2 bases and 3 bases, there was a span of 10 bases. CDR3 residues: CASSLRRREETQYF. The CDR3 DNA sequence: TGTGCCAGCAGTTTAAGACGGAGGGAAGAGACCCAGTACTTC.

The gene calls are TRBV3-1 (or the pseudogene TRBV3-2) and TRBJ2-6, with TRBD1 matching over 8 bases. Per germline, CDR1 LGHDT and CDR2 YNNKEL (reference sequence). The CDR3 is 14 amino acids. The V gene end was trimmed by 9 bases and the J gene end by 3 bases; junction bases not matched to a gene: 4. CDR3: CASSRGLGANVLTF. The CDR3 nucleotides read TGTGCCAGTTCCAGGGGGCTTGGGGCCAACGTCCTGACTTTC.

The chain joins TRBV27 to TRBJ2-7, with 7 bases matching TRBD1. V shed 4 bases, J shed 0 bases, and the junction held 12 bases outside the gene matches. Germline V gives CDR1 MNHEY, CDR2 SMNVEV (reference sequence). This CDR3 spans 17 amino acids. The CDR3 DNA follows: TGTGCCAGCAGTTCCGCCGAAGGACAGGACCGCTCCTACGAGCAGTACTTC. It specifies CASSSAEGQDRSYEQYF.

This chain uses TRBV29-1 with TRBJ1-2; the D is unclear. CDR3 length: 12 amino acids. Deletions cut 0 bases from V and 4 bases from J, with 6 bases between. Germline CDR1 is SQVTM and CDR2 is ANQGSEA. Here the CDR3 reads CSVEEQFYGYTF. Written as DNA, the CDR3 is TGCAGCGTTGAAGAACAGTTCTATGGCTACACCTTC.

The chain is built from TRBV19 and TRBJ2-2, with D maybe TRBD2 (5 bases). There are 17 residues in the CDR3. Germline values: CDR1 LNHDA, CDR2 SQIVND (reference sequence). The V gene lost 4 bases and the J gene lost 0 bases, with 15 bases spanning the gap. The CDR3 coding sequence is TGTGCCAGTAGTAGGCCTTTGGGGAGCGCGAACACCGGGGAGCTGTTTTTT. It is translated as CASSRPLGSANTGELFF.

This chain joins TRBV5-1 and TRBJ2-5; the D is unclear. CDR1 and CDR2 from the germline V gene are SGHRS and YFSETQ. V lost 2 bases to trimming and J lost 3 bases, with 11 bases between them. The CDR3 is 14 residues long. The CDR3 is CASSFDGVEETQYF. Written as DNA, the CDR3 is TGCGCCAGCAGCTTTGACGGAGTGGAAGAGACCCAGTACTTC. Together with reference TRBV5-1 and TRBJ2-5, the CDR3 gives the full variable domain: KAGVTQTPRYLIKTRGQQVTLSCSPISGHRSVSWYQQTPGQGLQFLFEYFSETQRNKGNFPGRFSGRQFSNSRSEMNVSTLELGDSALYLCASSFDGVEETQYFGPGTRLLVL.

As DNA, the CDR3 is TGTGCCAGCAGACGTGGGGGGGGCGGTGAAAAACTGTTTTTT. It translates to CASRRGGGGEKLFF. This chain joins TRBV6-5 and TRBJ1-4, with D possibly TRBD1 on 6 matching bases. Germline V gene data show CDR1 as MNHEY and CDR2 as SVGAGI. The CDR3 sequence is 14 residues long. The V and J ends lost 6 bases and 7 bases respectively, with 15 bases between them.

The chain employs TRBV6-6 and TRBJ2-7, with 10 bases matching TRBD1. This CDR3 comprises 16 residues. Germline V CDR1 and CDR2: MNHNY, SVGAGI (reference sequence). The V and J ends lost 4 bases and 6 bases, in that order; junction bases with no gene match: 12. The CDR3 nucleotides are TGTGCCAGCAGTTCCCAACCGGGACAGGGGTCTACCGAGCAGTACTTC. Protein product: CASSSQPGQGSTEQYF.

Written as DNA, the CDR3 is TGTGCCAGCAGTGTCTTAGCGGGATCCTACGAGCAGTACTTC. Translated, it gives CASSVLAGSYEQYF. The chain couples TRBV2 to TRBJ2-7, with 8 nucleotides matching TRBD2. The CDR3 is 14 residues long. CDR1 is SNHLY, CDR2 FYNNEI, per germline. V trimming: 4 bases; J trimming: 1 base; junction bases outside the gene matches: 3.

The chain combines TRBV5-4 with TRBJ2-1; 8 bases map to TRBD2. The ends lost 4 bases at V and 9 bases at J; junction bases unmatched: 12. The V gene's germline CDR1 is SGHNT and CDR2 YYREEE (reference sequence). The CDR3 is 15 amino acids. The CDR3 loop reads CASSQGLGGRGEQFF. In DNA, the CDR3 is TGTGCCAGCAGCCAGGGACTAGGAGGTAGAGGTGAGCAGTTCTTC.

The rearrangement uses TRBV14 and TRBJ1-2; possibly TRBD1 for D (6 bases). V dropped 3 bases and J dropped 8 bases, with 16 bases sitting between them. The V gene's germline CDR1 is SGHDN and CDR2 FVKESK. The CDR3 is 14 amino acids. The CDR3 spells CASSQWDTGRGYTF. The CDR3 nucleotides are TGTGCCAGCAGCCAGTGGGACACAGGCCGGGGCTACACCTTC.

The chain employs TRBV13 and TRBJ2-7; tentatively, D is TRBD1 (6 bases). V gave up 0 bases and J gave up 3 bases, with 12 bases separating them. CDR1 and CDR2 (germline): PRHDT, FYEKMQ (reference sequence). CDR3 length: 15 residues. CDR3 bases: TGTGCCAGCAGCTTAGGAGGCCAGGGGAGCTACGAGCAGTACTTC. This sequence encodes CASSLGGQGSYEQYF.

The rearrangement links TRBV7-9 to TRBJ2-2; TRBD2 agrees at 10 bases. Germline trimming cut 5 bases from V and 3 bases from J; bases unmatched to any gene: 3. CDR1 and CDR2 (germline): SEHNR, FQNEAQ (reference sequence). The CDR3 totals 15 residues. CDR3 amino acids: CASSRTSGYTGELFF. In nucleotides, the CDR3 is TGTGCCAGCAGCCGGACTAGCGGTTACACCGGGGAGCTGTTTTTT.